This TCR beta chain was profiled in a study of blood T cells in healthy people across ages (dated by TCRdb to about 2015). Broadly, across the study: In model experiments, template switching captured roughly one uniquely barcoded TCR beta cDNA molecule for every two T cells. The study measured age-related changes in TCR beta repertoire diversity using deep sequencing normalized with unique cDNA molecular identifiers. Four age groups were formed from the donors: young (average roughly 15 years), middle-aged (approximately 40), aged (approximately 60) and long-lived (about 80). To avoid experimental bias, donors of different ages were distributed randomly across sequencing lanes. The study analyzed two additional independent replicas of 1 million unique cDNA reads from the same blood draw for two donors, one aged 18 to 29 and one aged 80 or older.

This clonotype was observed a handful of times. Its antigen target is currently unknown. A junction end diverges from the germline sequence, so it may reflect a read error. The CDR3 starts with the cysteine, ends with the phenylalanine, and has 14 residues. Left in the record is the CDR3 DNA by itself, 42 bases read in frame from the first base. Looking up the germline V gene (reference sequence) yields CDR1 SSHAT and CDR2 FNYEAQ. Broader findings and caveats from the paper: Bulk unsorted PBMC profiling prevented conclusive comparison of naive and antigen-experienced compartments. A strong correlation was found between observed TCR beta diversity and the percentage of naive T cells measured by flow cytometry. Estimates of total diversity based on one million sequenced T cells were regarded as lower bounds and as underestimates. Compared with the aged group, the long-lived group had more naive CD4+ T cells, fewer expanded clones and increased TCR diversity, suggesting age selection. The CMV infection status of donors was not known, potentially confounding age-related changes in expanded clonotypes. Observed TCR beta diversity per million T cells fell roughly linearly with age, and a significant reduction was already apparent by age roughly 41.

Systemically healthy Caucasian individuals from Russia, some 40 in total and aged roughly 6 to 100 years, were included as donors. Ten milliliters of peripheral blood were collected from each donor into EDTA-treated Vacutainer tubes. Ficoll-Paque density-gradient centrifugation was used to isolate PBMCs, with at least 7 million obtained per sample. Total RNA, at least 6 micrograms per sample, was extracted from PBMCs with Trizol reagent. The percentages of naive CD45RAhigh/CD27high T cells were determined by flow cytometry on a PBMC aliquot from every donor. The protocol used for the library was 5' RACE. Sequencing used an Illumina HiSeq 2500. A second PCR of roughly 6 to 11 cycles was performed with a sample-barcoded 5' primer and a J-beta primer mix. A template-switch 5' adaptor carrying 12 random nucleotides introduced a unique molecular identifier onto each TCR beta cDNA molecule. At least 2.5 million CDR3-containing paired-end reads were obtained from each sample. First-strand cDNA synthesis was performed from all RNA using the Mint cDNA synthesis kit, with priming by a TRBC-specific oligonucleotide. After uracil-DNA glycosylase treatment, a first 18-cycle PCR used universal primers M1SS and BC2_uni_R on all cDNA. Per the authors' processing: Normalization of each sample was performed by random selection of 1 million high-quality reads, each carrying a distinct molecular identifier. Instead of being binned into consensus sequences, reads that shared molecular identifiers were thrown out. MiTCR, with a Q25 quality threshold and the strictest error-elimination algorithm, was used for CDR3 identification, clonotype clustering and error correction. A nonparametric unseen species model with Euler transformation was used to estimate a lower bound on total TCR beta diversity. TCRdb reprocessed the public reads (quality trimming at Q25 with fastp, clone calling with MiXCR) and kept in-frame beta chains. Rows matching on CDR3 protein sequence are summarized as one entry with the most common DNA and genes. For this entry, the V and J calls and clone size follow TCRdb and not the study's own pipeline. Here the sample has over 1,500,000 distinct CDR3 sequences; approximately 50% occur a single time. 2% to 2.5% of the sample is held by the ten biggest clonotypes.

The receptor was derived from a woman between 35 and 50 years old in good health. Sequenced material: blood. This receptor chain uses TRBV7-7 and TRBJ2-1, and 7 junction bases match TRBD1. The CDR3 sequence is CASSPTGEHNEQFF. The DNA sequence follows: TGTGCTAGCAGCCCTACAGGGGAACACAATGAGCAGTTCTTC.